This T cell receptor beta chain was recovered during a study of blood T cell repertoires in COVID-19. CDR3 size: 15 residues. Germline values: CDR1 SGHDN, CDR2 FVKESK. Trimming pared 1 base from V and 3 bases from J, leaving 12 bases between. Profiled with immunoSEQ multiplex PCR; TCRdb holds only in-frame clones, not every one. Of tens of thousands of clones in the sample, around 86% were seen once. Specimen: peripheral blood. This chain links TRBV14 with TRBJ1-2, with D possibly TRBD1 on 5 matching bases. The sequence was obtained from a man aged 35-49 years with active COVID-19. CDR3: CASSQGARADYGYTF. The CDR3 bases are TGTGCCAGCAGCCAAGGCGCCAGGGCGGACTATGGCTACACCTTC.